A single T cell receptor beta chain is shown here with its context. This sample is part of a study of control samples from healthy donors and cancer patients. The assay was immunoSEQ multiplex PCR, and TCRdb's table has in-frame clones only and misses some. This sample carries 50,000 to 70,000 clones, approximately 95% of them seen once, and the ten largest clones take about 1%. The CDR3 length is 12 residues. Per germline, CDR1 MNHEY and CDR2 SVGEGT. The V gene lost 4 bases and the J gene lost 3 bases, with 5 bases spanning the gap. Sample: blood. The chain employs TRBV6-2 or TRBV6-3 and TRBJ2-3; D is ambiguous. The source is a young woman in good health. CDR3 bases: TGTGCCAGCAGTTCTCAAACAGATACGCAGTATTTT. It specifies CASSSQTDTQYF.